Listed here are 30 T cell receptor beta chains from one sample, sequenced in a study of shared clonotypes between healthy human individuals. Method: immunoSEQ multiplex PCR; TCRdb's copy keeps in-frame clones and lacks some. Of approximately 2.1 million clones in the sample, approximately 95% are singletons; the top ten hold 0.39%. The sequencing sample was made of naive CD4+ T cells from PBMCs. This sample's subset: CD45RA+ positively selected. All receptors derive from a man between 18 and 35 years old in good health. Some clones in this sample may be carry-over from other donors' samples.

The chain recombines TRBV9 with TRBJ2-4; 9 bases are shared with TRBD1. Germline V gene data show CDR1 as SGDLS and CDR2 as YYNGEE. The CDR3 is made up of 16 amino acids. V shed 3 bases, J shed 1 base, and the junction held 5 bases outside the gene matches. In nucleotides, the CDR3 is TGTGCCAGCAGCGGGCCCGGGACAGGGGCCAAAAACATTCAGTACTTC. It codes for CASSGPGTGAKNIQYF.

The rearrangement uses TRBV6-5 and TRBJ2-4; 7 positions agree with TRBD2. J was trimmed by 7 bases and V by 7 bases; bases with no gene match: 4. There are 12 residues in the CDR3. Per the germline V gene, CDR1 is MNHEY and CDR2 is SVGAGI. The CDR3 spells CASTSGGNIQYF. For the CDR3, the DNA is TGTGCCAGCACCTCCGGGGGGAACATTCAGTACTTC.

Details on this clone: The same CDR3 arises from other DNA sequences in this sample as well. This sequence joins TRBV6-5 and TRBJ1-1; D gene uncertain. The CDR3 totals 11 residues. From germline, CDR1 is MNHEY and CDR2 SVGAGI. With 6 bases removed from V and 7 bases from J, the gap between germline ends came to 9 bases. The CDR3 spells CASSRRGEAFF. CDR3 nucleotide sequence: TGTGCCAGCAGCCGCCGGGGTGAAGCTTTCTTT.

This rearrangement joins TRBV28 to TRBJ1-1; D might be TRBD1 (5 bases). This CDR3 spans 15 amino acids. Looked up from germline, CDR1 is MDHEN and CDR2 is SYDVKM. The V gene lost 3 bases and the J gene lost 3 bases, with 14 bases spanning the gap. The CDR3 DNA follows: TGTGCCAGCAGTTTTCCCCCAGGGCAGCACACTGAAGCTTTCTTT. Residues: CASSFPPGQHTEAFF.

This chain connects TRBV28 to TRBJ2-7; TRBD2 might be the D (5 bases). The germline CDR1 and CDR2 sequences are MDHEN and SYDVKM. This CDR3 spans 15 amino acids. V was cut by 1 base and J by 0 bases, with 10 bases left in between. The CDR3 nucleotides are TGTGCCAGCAGTTTATTGAGCGGTATCTCCTACGAGCAGTACTTC. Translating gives CASSLLSGISYEQYF.

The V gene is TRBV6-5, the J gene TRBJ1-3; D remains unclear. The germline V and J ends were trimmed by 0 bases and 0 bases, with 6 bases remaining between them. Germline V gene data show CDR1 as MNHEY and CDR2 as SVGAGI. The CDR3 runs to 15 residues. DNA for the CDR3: TGTGCCAGCAGTTACTCCGCCTACTCTGGAAACACCATATATTTT. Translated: CASSYSAYSGNTIYF.

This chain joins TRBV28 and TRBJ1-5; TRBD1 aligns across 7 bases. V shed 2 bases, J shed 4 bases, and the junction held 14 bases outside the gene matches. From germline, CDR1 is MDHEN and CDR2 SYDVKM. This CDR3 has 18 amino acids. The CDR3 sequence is CASSLVGPRTGPNQPQHF. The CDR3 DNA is TGTGCCAGCAGTTTAGTCGGGCCAAGGACAGGCCCTAATCAGCCCCAGCATTTT.

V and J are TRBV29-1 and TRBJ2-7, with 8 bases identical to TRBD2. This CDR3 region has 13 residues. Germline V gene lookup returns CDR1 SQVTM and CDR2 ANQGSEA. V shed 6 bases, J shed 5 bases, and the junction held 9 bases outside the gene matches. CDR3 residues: CSVRRKAGDEQYF. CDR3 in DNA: TGCAGCGTCCGACGTAAAGCGGGAGACGAGCAGTACTTC.

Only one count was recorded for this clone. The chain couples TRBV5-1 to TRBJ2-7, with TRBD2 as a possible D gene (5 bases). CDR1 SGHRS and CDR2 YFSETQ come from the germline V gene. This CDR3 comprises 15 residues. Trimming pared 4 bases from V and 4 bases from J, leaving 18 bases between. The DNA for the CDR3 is TGCGCCAGCAGCCTTTCCACGGGATCTCAATACGAGCAGTACTTC. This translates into CASSLSTGSQYEQYF.

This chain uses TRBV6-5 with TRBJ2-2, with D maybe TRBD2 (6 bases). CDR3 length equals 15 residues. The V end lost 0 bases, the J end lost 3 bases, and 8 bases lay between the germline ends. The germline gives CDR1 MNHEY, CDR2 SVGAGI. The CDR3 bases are TGTGCCAGCAGTTACTCTACGGGGGACACCGGGGAGCTGTTTTTT. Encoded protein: CASSYSTGDTGELFF.

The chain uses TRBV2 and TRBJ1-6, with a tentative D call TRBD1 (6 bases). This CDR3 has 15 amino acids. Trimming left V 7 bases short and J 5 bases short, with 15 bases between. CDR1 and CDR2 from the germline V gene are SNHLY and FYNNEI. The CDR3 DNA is TGTGCCAGCACCCGAACCCGGACAGATAATTCACCCCTCCACTTT. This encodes CASTRTRTDNSPLHF.

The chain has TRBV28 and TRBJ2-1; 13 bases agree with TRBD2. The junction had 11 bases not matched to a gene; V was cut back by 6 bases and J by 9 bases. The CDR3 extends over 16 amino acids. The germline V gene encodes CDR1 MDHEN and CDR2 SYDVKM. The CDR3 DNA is TGTGCCAGCAGCTCACCCGCCGGGACTAGCGGGACTGAGCAGTTCTTC. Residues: CASSSPAGTSGTEQFF.

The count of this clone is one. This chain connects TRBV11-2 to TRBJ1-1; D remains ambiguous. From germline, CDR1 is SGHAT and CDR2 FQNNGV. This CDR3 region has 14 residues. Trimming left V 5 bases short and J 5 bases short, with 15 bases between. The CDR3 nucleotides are TGTGCCAGCAGCCTCCTCTCCGACGGGACTGAAGCTTTCTTT. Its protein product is CASSLLSDGTEAFF.

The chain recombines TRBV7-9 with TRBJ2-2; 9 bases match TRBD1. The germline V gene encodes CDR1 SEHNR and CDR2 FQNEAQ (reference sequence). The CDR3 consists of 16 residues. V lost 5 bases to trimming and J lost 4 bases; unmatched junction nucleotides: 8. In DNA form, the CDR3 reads TGTGCCAGCAGCCAAACTAACAGGGGGCCCACCGGGGAGCTGTTTTTT. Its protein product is CASSQTNRGPTGELFF.

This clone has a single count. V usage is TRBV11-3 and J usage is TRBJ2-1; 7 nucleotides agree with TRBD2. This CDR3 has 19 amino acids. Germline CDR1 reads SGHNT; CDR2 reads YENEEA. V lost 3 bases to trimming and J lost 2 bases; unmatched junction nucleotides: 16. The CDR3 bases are TGTGCCAGCAGCTTGGGAGGGCTAGCCGGCATTTTCGCCTACAATGAGCAGTTCTTC. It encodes CASSLGGLAGIFAYNEQFF.

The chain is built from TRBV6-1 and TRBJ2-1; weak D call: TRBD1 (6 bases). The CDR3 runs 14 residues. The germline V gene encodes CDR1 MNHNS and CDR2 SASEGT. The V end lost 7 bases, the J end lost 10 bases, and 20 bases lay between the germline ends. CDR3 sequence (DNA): TGTGCCAGCAAAAGACAGGCTAAAGAAGGGGAGCAGTTCTTC. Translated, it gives CASKRQAKEGEQFF.

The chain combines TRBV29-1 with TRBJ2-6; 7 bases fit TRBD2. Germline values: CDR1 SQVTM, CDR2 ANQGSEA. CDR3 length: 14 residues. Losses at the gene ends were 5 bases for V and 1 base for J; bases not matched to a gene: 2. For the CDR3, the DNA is TGCAGCGTTCTGGGGGGGTCTGGGGCCAACGTCCTGACTTTC. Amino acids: CSVLGGSGANVLTF.

CDR3 DNA sequence: TGTGCCAGTAGTATACGACAGGGGACTGGGGCCAACGTCCTGACTTTC. Translated, it gives CASSIRQGTGANVLTF. This rearrangement joins TRBV19 to TRBJ2-6; 8 nucleotides agree with TRBD1. CDR1 LNHDA and CDR2 SQIVND come from the germline V gene (reference sequence). V shed 2 bases, J shed 2 bases, and the junction held 2 bases outside the gene matches. This CDR3 has 16 residues.

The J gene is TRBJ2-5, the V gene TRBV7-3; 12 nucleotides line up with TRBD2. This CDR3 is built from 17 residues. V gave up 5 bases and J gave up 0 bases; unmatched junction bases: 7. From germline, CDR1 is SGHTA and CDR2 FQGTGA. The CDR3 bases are TGTGCCAGCAGCCCCGAAACTAGCGGGGGGAACCAAGAGACCCAGTACTTC. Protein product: CASSPETSGGNQETQYF.

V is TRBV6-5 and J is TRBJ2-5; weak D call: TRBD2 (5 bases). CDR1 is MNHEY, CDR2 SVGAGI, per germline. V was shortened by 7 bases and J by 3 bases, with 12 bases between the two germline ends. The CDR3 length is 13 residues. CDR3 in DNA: TGTGCCAGCAACTCCCGGGGAAAAGAGACCCAGTACTTC. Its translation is CASNSRGKETQYF.

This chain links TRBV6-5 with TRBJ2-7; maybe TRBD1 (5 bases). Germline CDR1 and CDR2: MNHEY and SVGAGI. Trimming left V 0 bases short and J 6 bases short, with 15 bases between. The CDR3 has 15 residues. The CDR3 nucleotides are TGTGCCAGCAGTTACTCGTCACAGGCTCCTAGCGAGCAGTACTTC. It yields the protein CASSYSSQAPSEQYF.

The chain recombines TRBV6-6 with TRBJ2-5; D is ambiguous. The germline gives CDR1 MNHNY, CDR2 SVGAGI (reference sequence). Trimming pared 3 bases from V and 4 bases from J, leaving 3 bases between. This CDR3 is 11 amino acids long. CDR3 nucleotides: TGTGCCAGCAGTTATATAGAGACCCAGTACTTC. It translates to CASSYIETQYF.

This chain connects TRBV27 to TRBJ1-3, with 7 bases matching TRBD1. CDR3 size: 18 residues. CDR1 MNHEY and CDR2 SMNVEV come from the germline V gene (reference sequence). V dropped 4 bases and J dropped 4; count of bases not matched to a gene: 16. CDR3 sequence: CASSWGQTSTFSGNTIYF. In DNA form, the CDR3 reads TGTGCCAGCAGTTGGGGACAGACTTCGACCTTTAGCGGAAACACCATATATTTT.

The CDR3 nucleotides are TGTGCCAGCAGCCACACAGGGGGCGGAGGAGACATTCAGTACTTC. Translation: CASSHTGGGGDIQYF. The chain combines TRBV5-6 with TRBJ2-4; 9 nucleotides agree with TRBD1. J gave up 8 bases and V 4 bases, and 10 bases lay outside the gene matches. This CDR3 is 15 amino acids long. CDR1 is SGHDT and CDR2 is YYEEEE in the germline V gene.

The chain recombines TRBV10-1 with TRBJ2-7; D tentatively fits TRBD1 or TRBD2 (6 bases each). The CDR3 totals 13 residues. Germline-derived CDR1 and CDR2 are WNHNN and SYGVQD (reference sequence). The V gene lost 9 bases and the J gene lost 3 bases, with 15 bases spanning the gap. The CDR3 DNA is TGCGCCAGTGCCGCGGGACAATACTACGAGCAGTACTTC. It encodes CASAAGQYYEQYF.

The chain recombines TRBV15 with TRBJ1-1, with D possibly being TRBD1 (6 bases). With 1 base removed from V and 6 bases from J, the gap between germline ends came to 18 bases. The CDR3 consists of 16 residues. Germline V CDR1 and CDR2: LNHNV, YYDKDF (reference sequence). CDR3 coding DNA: TGTGCCACCAGCAGAGTGAAGGTTTCACAGGGCCCTGAAGCTTTCTTT. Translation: CATSRVKVSQGPEAFF.

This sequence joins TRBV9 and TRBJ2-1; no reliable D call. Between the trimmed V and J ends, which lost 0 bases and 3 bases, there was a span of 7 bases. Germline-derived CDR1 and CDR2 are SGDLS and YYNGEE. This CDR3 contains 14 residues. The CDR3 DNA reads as TGTGCCAGCAGCGTAGTTTCACTCTACAATGAGCAGTTCTTC. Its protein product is CASSVVSLYNEQFF.

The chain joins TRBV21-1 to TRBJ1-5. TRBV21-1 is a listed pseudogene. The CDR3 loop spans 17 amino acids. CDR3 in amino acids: CASSKNKRRGSKGPQHF. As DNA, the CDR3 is TGTGCCAGCAGCAAAAACAAGAGGCGCGGCTCCAAAGGGCCCCAGCATTTT.

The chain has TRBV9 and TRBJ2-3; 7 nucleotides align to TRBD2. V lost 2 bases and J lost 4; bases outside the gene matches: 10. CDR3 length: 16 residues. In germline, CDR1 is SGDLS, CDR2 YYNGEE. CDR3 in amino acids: CASSVGTIFSADTQYF. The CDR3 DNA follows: TGTGCCAGCAGCGTCGGGACTATTTTTTCCGCAGATACGCAGTATTTT.

This CDR3 reads CSVRGYNEQFF. Here the CDR3 DNA reads TGCAGCGTTCGGGGCTACAATGAGCAGTTCTTC. This chain links TRBV29-1 with TRBJ2-1, with TRBD2 as a possible D gene (5 bases). The CDR3 is 11 amino acids. Germline CDR1 reads SQVTM; CDR2 reads ANQGSEA. Trimming stripped 5 bases from V and 3 bases from J, with 5 bases between.